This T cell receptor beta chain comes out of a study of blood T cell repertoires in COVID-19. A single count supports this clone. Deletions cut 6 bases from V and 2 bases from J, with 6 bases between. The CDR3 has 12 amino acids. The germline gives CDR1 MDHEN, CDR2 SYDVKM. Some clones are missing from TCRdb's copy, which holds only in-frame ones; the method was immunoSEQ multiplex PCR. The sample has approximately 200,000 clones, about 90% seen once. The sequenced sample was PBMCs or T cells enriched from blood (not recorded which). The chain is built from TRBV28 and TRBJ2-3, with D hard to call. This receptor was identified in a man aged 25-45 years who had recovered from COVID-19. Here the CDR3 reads CASSSTTDTQYF. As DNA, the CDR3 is TGTGCCAGCAGCTCTACCACAGATACGCAGTATTTT.